These 29 T cell receptor beta chains came from one sample sequenced in a study of T cells after yellow fever vaccination. Each CDR3 protein gets one entry after TCRdb re-called the 5' RACE reads with MiXCR. The table includes some 390,000 distinct CDR3 sequences, about 17% detected once. The sequencing used PBMCs, collected before the yellow fever booster vaccination. The receptors stem from a man aged 18 to 29 who received the YFV17D yellow fever vaccine.

This clonotype was detected once. The rearrangement uses TRBV29-1 and TRBJ1-2; D is perhaps TRBD1 (6 bases). Trimming stripped 0 bases from V and 3 bases from J, with 14 bases between. CDR3 length equals 15 residues. CDR1 and CDR2 (germline): SQVTM, ANQGSEA. CDR3 loop: CSVEDNRVSHYGYTF. The DNA of the CDR3 is TGCAGCGTTGAAGATAACAGGGTCTCGCACTATGGCTACACCTTC.

This clonotype turned up a few times. The CDR3 loop is CSARAGGDLSYTF. In nucleotides, the CDR3 is TGCAGTGCTAGGGCAGGGGGCGATTTGAGCTACACCTTC. The gene calls are TRBV20-1 and TRBJ1-2; 8 bases map to TRBD1. V was clipped by 3 bases and J by 9 bases; unmatched bases: 9. The germline V gene has CDR1 DFQATT and CDR2 SNEGSKA (reference sequence). CDR3 length: 13 amino acids.

This clonotype was counted between two and nine times. This rearrangement joins TRBV9 to TRBJ2-2, with TRBD1 matching over 7 bases. Germline V gene sequence: CDR1 SGDLS, CDR2 YYNGEE. The CDR3 sequence is 16 residues long. V was pared by 4 bases and J by 5 bases, with 11 bases of the junction left unmatched. CDR3 sequence (DNA): TGTGCCAGCAGCTCTGTCGAGGGGGCACCGACCGGGGAGCTGTTTTTT. Translating it yields CASSSVEGAPTGELFF.

This clonotype appeared a few times. The chain links TRBV5-1 to TRBJ2-1; 11 nucleotides align to TRBD2. CDR3 size: 15 residues. The V gene's germline CDR1 is SGHRS and CDR2 YFSETQ. The junction had 8 bases not matched to a gene; V was cut back by 5 bases and J by 7 bases. The CDR3 DNA sequence: TGCGCCAGCAGGTTTAGCGGGGGGGCCTGGAATGAGCAGTTCTTC. This codes for CASRFSGGAWNEQFF.

This chain connects TRBV2 to TRBJ2-5; 8 bases line up with TRBD2. CDR1 is SNHLY and CDR2 is FYNNEI in the germline V gene. The CDR3 is 16 residues long. The J segment lost 2 bases and the V segment lost 5 bases, leaving 10 bases of the junction unmatched. The CDR3: CASSNLLAASQETQYF. CDR3 coding DNA: TGTGCCAGCAGTAACTTACTAGCGGCATCGCAAGAGACCCAGTACTTC.

The chain combines TRBV7-9 with TRBJ2-3, with TRBD2 matching over 11 bases. Germline CDR1 reads SEHNR; CDR2 reads FQNEAQ (reference sequence). There are 16 residues in the CDR3. Trimming took 5 bases from V and 2 from J; bases not matched to a gene: 6. For the CDR3, the DNA is TGTGCCAGCAGCGGGGCTAGCGGGGGGACCACAGATACGCAGTATTTT. Encoded protein: CASSGASGGTTDTQYF.

The genes are TRBV5-1 and TRBJ1-1, with 10 positions matching TRBD1. J gave up 6 bases and V 4 bases, and 6 bases lay outside the gene matches. CDR1 and CDR2 from the germline V gene are SGHRS and YFSETQ. The CDR3 is 14 residues long. The CDR3 sequence is CASSHGDRGPEAFF. The CDR3 nucleotides read TGCGCCAGCAGCCATGGGGACAGGGGCCCTGAAGCTTTCTTT.

The V and J genes are TRBV7-9 and TRBJ2-7; D may be TRBD2 (5 bases). Germline V gene lookup returns CDR1 SEHNR and CDR2 FQNEAQ (reference sequence). The germline V and J ends were trimmed by 5 bases and 3 bases, with 14 bases remaining between them. This CDR3 region has 14 residues. The DNA of the CDR3 is TGTGCCAGCAGCCCCCGGGGAGCCGACTACGAGCAGTACGTC. Translated, it gives CASSPRGADYEQYV.

In its sample, this clonotype was seen a few times. The chain uses TRBV6-5 and TRBJ1-5, with 7 bases fitting TRBD1. V gave up 6 bases and J gave up 9 bases; unmatched junction bases: 11. CDR1 MNHEY and CDR2 SVGAGI come from the germline V gene. The CDR3 is made up of 14 amino acids. CDR3 sequence reads: CASRITGAIGPQHF. Here the CDR3 DNA reads TGTGCCAGCAGGATAACAGGGGCCATCGGGCCCCAGCATTTT.

This sequence joins TRBV27 and TRBJ2-6; D is ambiguous. This CDR3 has 14 amino acids. Trimming cost V 7 bases and J 2 bases, with 9 bases left between them. The germline gives CDR1 MNHEY, CDR2 SMNVEV (reference sequence). The chain's CDR3 is CASMLVTGANVLTF. CDR3 in DNA: TGTGCCAGCATGCTAGTGACTGGGGCCAACGTCCTGACTTTC.

This clonotype was seen more than once but under ten times. This sequence joins TRBV28 and TRBJ2-2; 9 bases agree with TRBD1. Germline CDR1 reads MDHEN; CDR2 reads SYDVKM. With 4 bases clipped from V and 6 bases from J, the junction kept 3 bases outside the gene matches. The CDR3 loop spans 14 amino acids. The CDR3 here is CASSSTGGPGELFF. In nucleotides, the CDR3 is TGTGCCAGCAGTTCCACAGGGGGCCCCGGGGAGCTGTTTTTT.

The table lists this clonotype with a few counts. V gene TRBV5-1 combines with J gene TRBJ2-7; D perhaps matches TRBD1 (5 bases). The CDR3 length is 15 residues. CDR1 and CDR2 from the germline V gene are SGHRS and YFSETQ. V was shortened by 3 bases and J by 5 bases, with 18 bases between the two germline ends. The CDR3 region is CASSSASGRAHEQYF. CDR3 coding DNA: TGCGCCAGCAGCTCAGCCTCCGGCAGGGCCCACGAGCAGTACTTC.

This clonotype was seen only a few times. This chain connects TRBV24-1 to TRBJ2-5; 9 nucleotides agree with TRBD1. Germline V gene data show CDR1 as KGHDR and CDR2 as SFDVKD. The CDR3 runs to 13 residues. The V segment lost 9 bases and the J segment 4 bases; nucleotides outside the gene matches: 5. The CDR3 here is CATEPGQGETQYF. CDR3 nucleotides: TGTGCCACCGAGCCGGGACAGGGAGAGACCCAGTACTTC.

In its sample, this clonotype was seen a few times. This chain uses TRBV12-3 or TRBV12-4 with TRBJ1-5, with 8 bases identical to TRBD1. With V trimmed by 7 bases and J by 2 bases, 7 bases remained unmatched. This CDR3 has 15 amino acids. The CDR3 region has the DNA TGTGCCAGCACCGGACAGGGAACGGGCAATCAGCCCCAGCATTTT. This codes for CASTGQGTGNQPQHF.

This clonotype has only a few counts. The rearrangement joins TRBV24-1 to TRBJ2-5; the D gene is possibly TRBD2 (5 bases). V was trimmed by 6 bases and J by 5 bases, leaving 12 bases between them. The CDR3 consists of 13 residues. The germline CDR1 and CDR2 sequences are KGHDR and SFDVKD. The CDR3 loop reads CATSRSGGETQYF. CDR3 nucleotide sequence: TGTGCCACCAGTAGATCCGGCGGGGAGACCCAGTACTTC.

V usage is TRBV6-2 or TRBV6-3 and J usage is TRBJ2-1; a possible D gene is TRBD2 (7 bases). The CDR3 runs 17 residues. The V end lost 0 bases, the J end lost 4 bases, and 16 bases lay between the germline ends. The germline CDR1 and CDR2 sequences are MNHEY and SVGEGT. The CDR3 DNA reads as TGTGCCAGCAGTTACTCGTTGGGGGGGGGCGTTTACAATGAGCAGTTCTTC. The encoded protein is CASSYSLGGGVYNEQFF.

A few counts support this clonotype. The gene calls are TRBV29-1 and TRBJ2-7, with D perhaps TRBD2 (7 bases). The CDR3 totals 13 residues. The germline V gene encodes CDR1 SQVTM and CDR2 ANQGSEA. The V end lost 3 bases, the J end lost 3 bases, and 12 bases lay between the germline ends. CDR3 sequence reads: CSVEGGPLYEQYF. The CDR3 nucleotides read TGCAGCGTTGAGGGGGGGCCCCTCTACGAGCAGTACTTC.

This clonotype was recorded a few times. The chain joins TRBV20-1 to TRBJ2-5; 8 nucleotides agree with TRBD1. The CDR3 is made up of 12 amino acids. Germline CDR1 and CDR2: DFQATT and SNEGSKA (reference sequence). The V segment lost 6 bases and the J segment 2 bases; nucleotides outside the gene matches: 2. The CDR3: CSARDRQETQYF. The CDR3 region has the DNA TGCAGTGCAAGGGACAGGCAAGAGACCCAGTACTTC.

The sample holds a few counts of this clonotype. The rearrangement uses TRBV5-1 and TRBJ2-3, with 9 bases aligning to TRBD2. The V gene end was trimmed by 2 bases and the J gene end by 2 bases; junction bases not matched to a gene: 6. The CDR3 consists of 16 residues. The germline CDR1 and CDR2 sequences are SGHRS and YFSETQ. This CDR3 reads CASSFGGGEHTDTQYF. In DNA, the CDR3 is TGCGCCAGCAGCTTCGGCGGGGGGGAACACACAGATACGCAGTATTTT. Filled out from reference TRBV5-1 and TRBJ2-3, the complete variable domain reads KAGVTQTPRYLIKTRGQQVTLSCSPISGHRSVSWYQQTPGQGLQFLFEYFSETQRNKGNFPGRFSGRQFSNSRSEMNVSTLELGDSALYLCASSFGGGEHTDTQYFGPGTRLTVL.

V and J are TRBV12-3 or TRBV12-4 and TRBJ2-7, with TRBD1 matching over 10 bases. The CDR3 has 14 residues. V shed 6 bases and J 2 bases; nucleotides not matched to a gene: 4. CDR3 residues: CASSGQGVAYEQYF. The CDR3, as DNA: TGTGCCAGCAGCGGACAGGGGGTCGCCTACGAGCAGTACTTC.

This clonotype was counted between two and nine times. CDR3 region: CASSPLLKRNYGYTF. In DNA, the CDR3 is TGTGCCAGCTCACCACTTCTGAAGCGGAACTATGGCTACACCTTC. The chain is built from TRBV18 and TRBJ1-2; D is undetermined. Trimming removed 1 base from V and 2 bases from J, with 11 bases in between. The V gene's germline CDR1 is KGHSH and CDR2 LQKENI. The length of the CDR3 is 15 residues. The whole variable domain, remainder taken from reference TRBV18 and TRBJ1-2, is NAGVMQNPRHLVRRRGQEARLRCSPMKGHSHVYWYRQLPEEGLKFMVYLQKENIIDESGMPKERFSAEFPKEGPSILRIQQVVRGDSAAYFCASSPLLKRNYGYTFGSGTRLTVV.

The V gene is TRBV6-5, the J gene TRBJ1-3; TRBD1 matches at 7 bases. The V and J ends lost 2 bases and 0 bases, in that order; junction bases with no gene match: 7. Germline V gene sequence: CDR1 MNHEY, CDR2 SVGAGI. The CDR3 contains 17 residues. CDR3 in DNA: TGTGCCAGCAGTTACGGGACAGAAGCCTTCTCTGGAAACACCATATATTTT. Its translation: CASSYGTEAFSGNTIYF.

This clonotype has more than one count but fewer than ten. The CDR3 DNA sequence: TGTGCCAGCAGCCAAGATTGGCGGGGGGTATACGAGCAGTACTTC. It yields the protein CASSQDWRGVYEQYF. The chain couples TRBV4-2 to TRBJ2-7; 8 bases are shared with TRBD2. Germline lookup yields CDR1 LGHNA and CDR2 YNFKEQ. This CDR3 spans 15 amino acids. J gave up 4 bases and V 0 bases, and 5 bases lay outside the gene matches.

This clonotype was picked up a small number of times. As DNA, the CDR3 is TGTGCCAGTAGTATACCGGGGAATTGGCAGACCCAGTACTTC. Its protein is CASSIPGNWQTQYF. V usage is TRBV19 and J usage is TRBJ2-5; D possibly corresponds to TRBD2 (5 bases). V was cut by 2 bases and J by 6 bases, with 13 bases left in between. CDR1 and CDR2 (germline): LNHDA, SQIVND (reference sequence). The CDR3 length is 14 residues.

This clonotype was observed a few times. The chain is built from TRBV20-1 and TRBJ1-6; TRBD1 agrees at 9 bases. V lost 5 bases, J lost 7 bases, and 3 bases stayed unmatched. Germline lookup yields CDR1 DFQATT and CDR2 SNEGSKA (reference sequence). This CDR3 is built from 13 residues. This CDR3 is CSAETGGNSPLHF. The CDR3 bases are TGCAGTGCTGAGACAGGGGGAAATTCACCCCTCCACTTT.

This clonotype was picked up a small number of times. The rearrangement links TRBV20-1 to TRBJ2-3; 9 bases are shared with TRBD2. CDR3 length: 14 residues. Germline loops: CDR1 DFQATT, CDR2 SNEGSKA (reference sequence). Unmatched junction bases numbered 9, after V lost 6 bases and J lost 5 bases. For the CDR3, the DNA is TGCAGTGCACAGCGGGGGGCTGGGTTAGATACGCAGTATTTT. Translating it yields CSAQRGAGLDTQYF.

This clonotype was counted at least ten times. The CDR3 loop is CATSDLGGCGYTF. Here the CDR3 DNA reads TGTGCCACCAGTGATTTAGGGGGATGCGGCTACACCTTC. The rearrangement links TRBV24-1 to TRBJ1-2, with D possibly matching TRBD1 (6 bases). Germline CDR1 and CDR2: KGHDR and SFDVKD. The CDR3 totals 13 residues. The V gene lost 1 base and the J gene lost 8 bases, with 10 bases spanning the gap.

This clonotype was counted between two and nine times. The V and J genes are TRBV7-2 and TRBJ1-4; the match to TRBD1 covers 12 bases. Germline CDR1 is SGHTA and CDR2 is FQGNSA. V lost 5 bases to trimming and J lost 7 bases; unmatched junction nucleotides: 2. The CDR3 length is 14 residues. The DNA for the CDR3 is TGTGCCAGCAGCCGGGACAGGGGGCGTGAAAAACTGTTTTTT. Translation gives CASSRDRGREKLFF.

Comment on this clonotype: A much larger clone differs from this one at a single base, so this may be a read error. The chain is built from TRBV20-1 and TRBJ2-3; tentative D call: TRBD1 (5 bases). CDR1 and CDR2 (germline): DFQATT, SNEGSKA (reference sequence). The CDR3 has 12 amino acids. CDR3 residues: CSARQSTDTRYF. Here the CDR3 DNA reads TGCAGTGCCCGACAGAGCACAGATACGCGGTATTTT.